This T cell receptor (beta chain) was sequenced in a study of response to subunit inactivated influenza vaccine. Overall study results and limits: Each seasonal influenza vaccination recruits few new T cells, the authors suggested.

This clonotype turned up a few times. The target antigen is unknown. V lost 4 bases to trimming and J lost 1 base; unmatched junction nucleotides: 3. Germline V CDR1 and CDR2: SQVTM, ANQGSEA. This CDR3 has 13 amino acids. MiXCR, run by TCRdb on the RT-PCR reads, gives a single entry per CDR3 protein. The sample carries 600,000 to 700,000 distinct CDR3 sequences, around 13% recorded once. The sample here was PBMCs from blood, taken about 14 days before vaccination. This TCR came from a man over 45 who received an inactivated influenza vaccine. The chain has TRBV29-1 and TRBJ1-2; 7 positions agree with TRBD1. CDR3 bases: TGCAGCGTTGGGGACAGCAATAACTATGGCTACACCTTC. Translation gives CSVGDSNNYGYTF.